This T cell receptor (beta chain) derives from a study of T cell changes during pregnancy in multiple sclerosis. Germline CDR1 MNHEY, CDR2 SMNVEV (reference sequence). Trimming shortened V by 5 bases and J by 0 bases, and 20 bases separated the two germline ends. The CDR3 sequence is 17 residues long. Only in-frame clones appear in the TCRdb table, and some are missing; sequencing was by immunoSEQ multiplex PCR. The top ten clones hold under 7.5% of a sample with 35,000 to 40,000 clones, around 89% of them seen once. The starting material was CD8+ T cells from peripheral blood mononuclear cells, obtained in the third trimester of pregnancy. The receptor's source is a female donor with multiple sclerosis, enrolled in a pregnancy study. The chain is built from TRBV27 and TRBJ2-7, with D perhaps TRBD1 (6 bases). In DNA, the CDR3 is TGTGCCAGCAGTCCTTCTAGGGGGTGGAGCAACTCCTACGAGCAGTACTTC. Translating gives CASSPSRGWSNSYEQYF.